This TCR beta chain comes out of a study of blood T cell repertoires in COVID-19. Study-wide context: Samples came from the United States, Italy and Spain, spanning acute and convalescent COVID-19. Nucleic acid was either cDNA or gDNA, and it came from T cells, B-cell-depleted T cells, or PBMCs.

Authors' analysis steps: Estimated nucleated cell counts came from reference gene primer amplification. Sequencing was performed with immunoSEQ multiplex PCR; in TCRdb, only in-frame clones are kept and a portion is missing. The DNA was the basis for D and trimming; V, J and clone size are from that table. The sample holds some 170,000 clones, 80% to 90% seen once. The CDR3 length is 15 residues. Trimming at V came to 5 bases and at J to 1 base, leaving 7 bases not matched to a gene. CDR1 SGHVS and CDR2 FQNEAQ come from the germline V gene. The sample was peripheral blood. V usage is TRBV7-8 and J usage is TRBJ1-1; TRBD1 matches at 7 bases. This sequence was found in a woman between 50 and 59 years old with acute or convalescent COVID-19. The CDR3 nucleotides are TGTGCCAGCAGCCCTCCAAGGGGGCAGAACACTGAAGCTTTCTTT. Amino acid sequence: CASSPPRGQNTEAFF.